The 27 T cell receptor beta chains below come from one sample, sequenced in a study of blood T cell repertoires in COVID-19. Data came from immunoSEQ multiplex PCR; TCRdb stores just in-frame clones and leaves some out. The sample holds 100,000 to 130,000 clones, roughly nine tenths seen once. Sequenced: peripheral blood. All receptors derive from a man aged 40-55 years with active or convalescent COVID-19.

This sequence joins TRBV4-1 and TRBJ2-1, with 9 bases fitting TRBD2. The CDR3 has 15 amino acids. In germline, CDR1 is MGHRA, CDR2 YSYEKL. The J segment lost 2 bases and the V segment lost 3 bases, leaving 2 bases of the junction unmatched. CDR3 region: CASSQGLAPYNEQFF. CDR3 nucleotides: TGCGCCAGCAGCCAGGGACTAGCCCCCTACAATGAGCAGTTCTTC.

This chain connects TRBV2 to TRBJ2-2, with D possibly TRBD2 on 6 matching bases. Germline V gene sequence: CDR1 SNHLY, CDR2 FYNNEI. CDR3 length: 13 amino acids. Trimming removed 5 bases from V and 7 bases from J, with 11 bases in between. The CDR3 DNA is TGTGCCAGCAGTTACCTGGGGGGCGGGGAGCTGTTTTTT. It encodes CASSYLGGGELFF. Supplemented by reference TRBV2 and TRBJ2-2, the full variable domain reads EPEVTQTPSHQVTQMGQEVILRCVPISNHLYFYWYRQILGQKVEFLVSFYNNEISEKSEIFDDQFSVERPDGSNFTLKIRSTKLEDSAMYFCASSYLGGGELFFGEGSRLTVL.

The chain joins TRBV2 to TRBJ2-3; 14 bases align to TRBD2. The CDR3 contains 16 residues. Trimming removed 8 bases from V and 0 bases from J; junction bases left unmatched: 4. CDR1 is SNHLY, CDR2 FYNNEI, per germline. The CDR3 loop reads CASLGLAGASTDTQYF. CDR3 nucleotides: TGTGCCAGCCTGGGACTAGCGGGGGCTAGCACAGATACGCAGTATTTT.

This clone turned up a few times. This rearrangement joins TRBV9 to TRBJ2-2, with D maybe TRBD2 (7 bases). Germline loops: CDR1 SGDLS, CDR2 YYNGEE. The CDR3 is made up of 16 amino acids. V was clipped by 5 bases and J by 4 bases, with 18 bases between them. The CDR3 DNA is TGTGCCAGCAGTCCCGTGGGGGGGGCGGGCACCGGGGAGCTGTTTTTT. Protein: CASSPVGGAGTGELFF.

The chain is built from TRBV4-3 and TRBJ1-2; TRBD1 might be the D (5 bases). The CDR3 is made up of 15 amino acids. Germline CDR1 is LGHNA and CDR2 is YSLEER. Trimming removed 4 bases at V and 4 bases at J, with 16 bases between. CDR3 sequence (DNA): TGCGCCAGCAGCCGGGGCACCGAAGGCGGCTATGGCTACACCTTC. It translates to CASSRGTEGGYGYTF.

The V and J genes are TRBV19 and TRBJ2-1, with 12 bases identical to TRBD2. The CDR3 totals 17 residues. From germline, CDR1 is LNHDA and CDR2 SQIVND (reference sequence). Trimming took 1 base from V and 5 from J; bases not matched to a gene: 6. CDR3 region: CASSIGGPSGRDNEQFF. In DNA form, the CDR3 reads TGTGCCAGTAGTATAGGCGGTCCTAGCGGGAGGGACAATGAGCAGTTCTTC.

This chain links TRBV9 with TRBJ2-2; TRBD1 aligns across 10 bases. With 3 bases clipped from V and 11 bases from J, the junction kept 10 bases outside the gene matches. Germline-derived CDR1 and CDR2 are SGDLS and YYNGEE. The CDR3 sequence is 15 residues long. Here the CDR3 DNA reads TGTGCCAGCAGCGCCGGACAGGGGGGGCCTAGAGAGCTGTTTTTT. Its protein product is CASSAGQGGPRELFF.

There are a few counts of this clone. The chain links TRBV28 to TRBJ2-3; D not resolved. V lost 11 bases and J 0 bases, leaving 12 bases between the germline ends. The CDR3 has 13 amino acids. Per the germline V gene, CDR1 is MDHEN and CDR2 is SYDVKM. Written as DNA, the CDR3 is TGTGCCTCTCGCTGGGCCAGCACAGATACGCAGTATTTT. Its protein product is CASRWASTDTQYF.

The chain has TRBV5-4 and TRBJ2-7; 10 bases align to TRBD2. Trimming at V came to 3 bases and at J to 3 bases, leaving 6 bases not matched to a gene. Germline V CDR1 and CDR2: SGHNT, YYREEE (reference sequence). This CDR3 has 15 amino acids. CDR3 loop: CASSSTSSGSYEQYF. The CDR3 DNA sequence: TGTGCCAGCAGCTCCACTTCTAGCGGGAGCTACGAGCAGTACTTC.

The J gene is TRBJ1-2, the V gene TRBV19, with 8 nucleotides matching TRBD1. V dropped 4 bases and J dropped 1; count of bases not matched to a gene: 8. CDR1 is LNHDA and CDR2 is SQIVND in the germline V gene (reference sequence). The CDR3 spans 16 residues. CDR3 bases: TGTGCCAGTAGTAAACCTCCGGGACAGGTTAACTATGGCTACACCTTC. This encodes CASSKPPGQVNYGYTF. Drawing the rest from reference TRBV19 and TRBJ1-2, the complete variable domain is DGGITQSPKYLFRKEGQNVTLSCEQNLNHDAMYWYRQDPGQGLRLIYYSQIVNDFQKGDIAEGYSVSREKKESFPLTVTSAQKNPTAFYLCASSKPPGQVNYGYTFGSGTRLTVV.

The rearrangement uses TRBV7-9 and TRBJ1-1, with 11 nucleotides matching TRBD1. V lost 3 bases and J lost 5; bases outside the gene matches: 2. CDR1 and CDR2 (germline): SEHNR, FQNEAQ (reference sequence). The CDR3 runs to 14 residues. Here the CDR3 reads CASSFGQGATEAFF. The CDR3 bases are TGTGCCAGCAGCTTCGGACAGGGGGCTACTGAAGCTTTCTTT.

V and J are TRBV28 and TRBJ1-4; D remains unclear. The germline V gene has CDR1 MDHEN and CDR2 SYDVKM. This CDR3 is built from 12 residues. Trimming took 7 bases from V and 5 from J, leaving 8 bases between them. This chain's CDR3 is CASKAPNEKLFF. The DNA for the CDR3 is TGTGCCAGCAAAGCGCCGAATGAAAAACTGTTTTTT.

CDR3 residues: CASSLRERQPQHF. In DNA form, the CDR3 reads TGTGCCAGCAGTTTGAGGGAACGGCAGCCCCAGCATTTT. The rearrangement uses TRBV27 and TRBJ1-5, with D unresolved. Germline V gene lookup returns CDR1 MNHEY and CDR2 SMNVEV (reference sequence). CDR3 size: 13 residues. Trimming cost V 3 bases and J 7 bases, with 10 bases left between them.

The V and J genes are TRBV10-3 and TRBJ2-5; 7 bases are shared with TRBD2. Germline V gene sequence: CDR1 ENHRY, CDR2 SYGVKD. There are 17 residues in the CDR3. With 4 bases clipped from V and 5 bases from J, the junction kept 16 bases outside the gene matches. The CDR3 spells CAISGILGAGDLETQYF. CDR3 bases: TGTGCCATCAGTGGGATACTAGGCGCGGGAGATCTGGAGACCCAGTACTTC.

The V gene is TRBV6-5, the J gene TRBJ1-2, with D uncertain. The CDR3 runs 13 residues. The V and J ends lost 6 bases and 5 bases respectively, with 13 bases between them. Germline CDR1 and CDR2: MNHEY and SVGAGI. CDR3 nucleotide sequence: TGTGCCAGCAGGAGAGGGATGTTATATGGCTACACCTTC. It yields the protein CASRRGMLYGYTF.

The gene calls are TRBV28 and TRBJ2-1, with 7 bases lining up with TRBD2. The junction had 4 bases not matched to a gene; V was cut back by 3 bases and J by 2 bases. This CDR3 contains 15 residues. Germline lookup yields CDR1 MDHEN and CDR2 SYDVKM. CDR3 sequence: CASSFRGEAYNEQFF. The CDR3 nucleotides are TGTGCCAGCAGTTTTCGGGGGGAGGCCTACAATGAGCAGTTCTTC.

The J gene is TRBJ2-1, the V gene TRBV10-3; a weak D match, TRBD2 (6 bases). V was shortened by 6 bases and J by 3 bases, with 18 bases between the two germline ends. The CDR3 consists of 16 residues. Germline assignment: CDR1 ENHRY and CDR2 SYGVKD. This CDR3 is CAISEPGGRNYNEQFF. The CDR3 DNA sequence: TGTGCCATCAGCGAACCTGGGGGGAGGAACTACAATGAGCAGTTCTTC.

This sequence joins TRBV7-2 and TRBJ2-7, with 12 bases aligning to TRBD2. From germline, CDR1 is SGHTA and CDR2 FQGNSA. This CDR3 region has 15 residues. With 3 bases clipped from V and 7 bases from J, the junction kept 7 bases outside the gene matches. In DNA form, the CDR3 reads TGTGCCAGCAGCTTGACTAGCGGGGGTATCTTGGAGCAGTACTTC. It is translated as CASSLTSGGILEQYF.

This sequence joins TRBV9 and TRBJ1-5; 9 bases are a match to TRBD1. The CDR3 totals 14 residues. V was clipped by 4 bases and J by 6 bases; unmatched bases: 5. Germline-derived CDR1 and CDR2 are SGDLS and YYNGEE. CDR3 DNA: TGTGCCAGCAGCCGAGGACAGGGGAGTCAGCCCCAGCATTTT. Translated, it gives CASSRGQGSQPQHF.

The chain couples TRBV7-2 to TRBJ2-5, with D tentatively TRBD1 (5 bases). The CDR3 has 16 amino acids. Germline values: CDR1 SGHTA, CDR2 FQGNSA. V lost 5 bases, J lost 2 bases, and 18 bases lay in between. As DNA, the CDR3 is TGTGCCAGCAGCCCCATGGGGCAGCAAGTACAAGAGACCCAGTACTTC. Protein: CASSPMGQQVQETQYF.

This chain links TRBV19 with TRBJ2-1, with 7 bases that match TRBD2. CDR1 and CDR2 from the germline V gene are LNHDA and SQIVND (reference sequence). With 5 bases clipped from V and 7 bases from J, the junction kept 14 bases outside the gene matches. The CDR3 is 16 residues long. CDR3 protein: CASSFGLAGQRNEQFF. CDR3 nucleotide sequence: TGTGCCAGTAGTTTTGGCTTAGCGGGTCAGAGGAATGAGCAGTTCTTC.

The rearrangement joins TRBV5-1 to TRBJ1-1; 10 bases are shared with TRBD1. The germline gives CDR1 SGHRS, CDR2 YFSETQ. CDR3 length equals 16 residues. The V gene end was trimmed by 0 bases and the J gene end by 2 bases; junction bases not matched to a gene: 4. The CDR3 protein is CASSLGTGGTNTEAFF. CDR3 DNA sequence: TGCGCCAGCAGCTTGGGGACAGGGGGGACCAACACTGAAGCTTTCTTT.

The chain is built from TRBV5-1 and TRBJ2-3, with a weak D call TRBD1 (5 bases). The CDR3 spans 15 residues. Germline assignment: CDR1 SGHRS and CDR2 YFSETQ. V lost 5 bases, J lost 1 base, and 14 bases lay in between. The CDR3 sequence: CASRYGQGGTDTQYF. Written as DNA, the CDR3 is TGCGCCAGCAGGTACGGCCAAGGGGGCACAGATACGCAGTATTTT. The variable domain in full, completed from reference TRBV5-1 and TRBJ2-3, reads KAGVTQTPRYLIKTRGQQVTLSCSPISGHRSVSWYQQTPGQGLQFLFEYFSETQRNKGNFPGRFSGRQFSNSRSEMNVSTLELGDSALYLCASRYGQGGTDTQYFGPGTRLTVL.

The chain has TRBV9 and TRBJ1-3; no definite D call. The V gene lost 4 bases and the J gene lost 0 bases, with 11 bases spanning the gap. This CDR3 has 15 residues. Germline CDR1 SGDLS, CDR2 YYNGEE. The chain's CDR3 is CASSPGRISGNTIYF. The CDR3 DNA reads as TGTGCCAGCAGCCCAGGTCGGATCTCTGGAAACACCATATATTTT.

This clone was observed a single time. The genes are TRBV2 and TRBJ1-3; no firm D call. The germline V gene encodes CDR1 SNHLY and CDR2 FYNNEI. The V and J ends lost 0 bases and 0 bases respectively, with 6 bases between them. This CDR3 comprises 15 residues. CDR3 DNA sequence: TGTGCCAGCAGTGAAGCCCCCAGCTCTGGAAACACCATATATTTT. It is translated as CASSEAPSSGNTIYF.

This sequence joins TRBV6-2 or TRBV6-3 and TRBJ2-7; 7 nucleotides line up with TRBD2. The ends lost 5 bases at V and 0 bases at J; junction bases unmatched: 10. In germline, CDR1 is MNHEY, CDR2 SVGEGT. CDR3 length equals 16 residues. The CDR3 sequence: CASSAYYAGASYEQYF. CDR3 nucleotide sequence: TGTGCCAGCAGTGCCTACTACGCGGGAGCCTCCTACGAGCAGTACTTC.

V gene TRBV7-2 combines with J gene TRBJ1-3; D call uncertain. Deletions cut 5 bases from V and 0 bases from J, with 11 bases between. The CDR3 is 15 amino acids. Germline V gene sequence: CDR1 SGHTA, CDR2 FQGNSA. CDR3 in amino acids: CASSPDGGSGNTIYF. The CDR3, as DNA: TGTGCCAGCAGCCCGGACGGAGGCTCTGGAAACACCATATATTTT.